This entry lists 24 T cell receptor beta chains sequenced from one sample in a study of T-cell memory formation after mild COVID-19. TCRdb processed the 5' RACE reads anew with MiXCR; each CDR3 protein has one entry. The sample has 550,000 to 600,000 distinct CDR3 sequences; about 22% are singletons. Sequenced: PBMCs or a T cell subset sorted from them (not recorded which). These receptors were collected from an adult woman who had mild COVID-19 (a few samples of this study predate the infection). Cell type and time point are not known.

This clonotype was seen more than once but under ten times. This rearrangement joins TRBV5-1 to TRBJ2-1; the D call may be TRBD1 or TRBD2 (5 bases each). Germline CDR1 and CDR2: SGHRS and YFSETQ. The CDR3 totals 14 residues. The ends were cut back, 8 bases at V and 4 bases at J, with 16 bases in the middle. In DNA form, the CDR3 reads TGCGCCAGTGAACCCGGGACGCCTTACAATGAGCAGTTCTTC. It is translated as CASEPGTPYNEQFF. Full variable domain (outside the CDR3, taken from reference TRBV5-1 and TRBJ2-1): KAGVTQTPRYLIKTRGQQVTLSCSPISGHRSVSWYQQTPGQGLQFLFEYFSETQRNKGNFPGRFSGRQFSNSRSEMNVSTLELGDSALYLCASEPGTPYNEQFFGPGTRLTVL.

The CDR3 reads CSASAGTGRSQPQHF. As DNA, the CDR3 is TGCAGTGCTAGCGCCGGGACAGGGAGATCGCAGCCCCAGCATTTT. The chain links TRBV20-1 to TRBJ1-5; 9 nucleotides agree with TRBD1. CDR3 size: 15 residues. With 3 bases clipped from V and 7 bases from J, the junction kept 10 bases outside the gene matches. Germline loops: CDR1 DFQATT, CDR2 SNEGSKA (reference sequence).

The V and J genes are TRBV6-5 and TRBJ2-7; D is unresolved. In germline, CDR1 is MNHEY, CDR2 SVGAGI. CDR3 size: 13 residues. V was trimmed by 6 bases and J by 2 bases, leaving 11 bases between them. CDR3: CASSRRLPYEQYF. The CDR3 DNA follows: TGTGCCAGCAGCCGTAGGTTGCCCTACGAGCAGTACTTC.

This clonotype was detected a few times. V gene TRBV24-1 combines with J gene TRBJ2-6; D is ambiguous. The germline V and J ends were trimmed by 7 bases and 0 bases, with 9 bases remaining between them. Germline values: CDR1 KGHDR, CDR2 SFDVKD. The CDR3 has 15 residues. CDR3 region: CATRKPTSGANVLTF. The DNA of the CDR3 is TGTGCCACCAGAAAGCCAACCTCTGGGGCCAACGTCCTGACTTTC.

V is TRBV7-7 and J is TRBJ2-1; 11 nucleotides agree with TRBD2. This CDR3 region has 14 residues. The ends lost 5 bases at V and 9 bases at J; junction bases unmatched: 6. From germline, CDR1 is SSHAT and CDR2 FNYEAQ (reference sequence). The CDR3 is CASSATSGAGEQFF. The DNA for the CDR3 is TGTGCCAGCAGCGCGACTAGCGGGGCGGGTGAGCAGTTCTTC.

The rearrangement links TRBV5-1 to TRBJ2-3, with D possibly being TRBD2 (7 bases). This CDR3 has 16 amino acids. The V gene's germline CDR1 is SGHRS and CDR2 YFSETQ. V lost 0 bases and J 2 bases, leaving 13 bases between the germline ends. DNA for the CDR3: TGCGCCAGCAGCTTGGGAGCGGCGGGGGCCACAGATACGCAGTATTTT. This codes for CASSLGAAGATDTQYF. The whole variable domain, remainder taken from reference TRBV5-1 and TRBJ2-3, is KAGVTQTPRYLIKTRGQQVTLSCSPISGHRSVSWYQQTPGQGLQFLFEYFSETQRNKGNFPGRFSGRQFSNSRSEMNVSTLELGDSALYLCASSLGAAGATDTQYFGPGTRLTVL.

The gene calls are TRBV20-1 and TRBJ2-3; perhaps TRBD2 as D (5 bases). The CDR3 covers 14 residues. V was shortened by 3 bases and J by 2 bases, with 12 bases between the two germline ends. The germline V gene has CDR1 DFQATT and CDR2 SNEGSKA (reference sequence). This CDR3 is CSASKAEPTDTQYF. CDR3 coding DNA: TGCAGTGCTAGTAAAGCGGAACCCACAGATACGCAGTATTTT.

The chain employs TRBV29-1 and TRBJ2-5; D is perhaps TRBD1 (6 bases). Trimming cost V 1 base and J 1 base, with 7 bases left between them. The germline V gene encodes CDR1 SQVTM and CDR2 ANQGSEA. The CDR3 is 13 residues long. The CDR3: CSVEGTAQETQYF. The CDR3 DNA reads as TGCAGCGTTGAAGGGACAGCCCAAGAGACCCAGTACTTC.

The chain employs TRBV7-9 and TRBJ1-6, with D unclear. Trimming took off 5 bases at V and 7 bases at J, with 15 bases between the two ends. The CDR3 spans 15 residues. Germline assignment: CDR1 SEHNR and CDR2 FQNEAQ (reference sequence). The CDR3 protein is CASSPDGHRNSPLHF. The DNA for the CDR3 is TGTGCCAGCAGCCCCGACGGCCATCGCAATTCACCCCTCCACTTT. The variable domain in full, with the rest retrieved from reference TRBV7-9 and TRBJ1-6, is DTGVSQNPRHKITKRGQNVTFRCDPISEHNRLYWYRQTLGQGPEFLTYFQNEAQLEKSRLLSDRFSAERPKGSFSTLEIQRTEQGDSAMYLCASSPDGHRNSPLHFGNGTRLTVT.

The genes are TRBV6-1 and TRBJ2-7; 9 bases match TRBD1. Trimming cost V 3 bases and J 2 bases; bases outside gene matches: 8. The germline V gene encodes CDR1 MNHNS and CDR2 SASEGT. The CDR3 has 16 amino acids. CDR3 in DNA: TGTGCCAGCAGTGATGGCCCTAGACAGGGGGCCTACGAGCAGTACTTC. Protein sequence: CASSDGPRQGAYEQYF.

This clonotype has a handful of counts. CDR3 region: CASSSFGIDITDTQYF. The DNA for the CDR3 is TGTGCCAGCAGCTCCTTCGGCATCGATATCACAGATACGCAGTATTTT. V and J are TRBV7-9 and TRBJ2-3, with unresolved D. V gave up 4 bases and J gave up 2 bases, with 16 bases separating them. The CDR3 is 16 amino acids. Germline V gene sequence: CDR1 SEHNR, CDR2 FQNEAQ (reference sequence).

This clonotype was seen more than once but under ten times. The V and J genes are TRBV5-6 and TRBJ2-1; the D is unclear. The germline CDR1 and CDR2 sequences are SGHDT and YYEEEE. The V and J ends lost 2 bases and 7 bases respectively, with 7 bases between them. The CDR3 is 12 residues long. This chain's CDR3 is CASSLDKNEQFF. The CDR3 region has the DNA TGTGCCAGCAGCTTAGATAAAAATGAGCAGTTCTTC.

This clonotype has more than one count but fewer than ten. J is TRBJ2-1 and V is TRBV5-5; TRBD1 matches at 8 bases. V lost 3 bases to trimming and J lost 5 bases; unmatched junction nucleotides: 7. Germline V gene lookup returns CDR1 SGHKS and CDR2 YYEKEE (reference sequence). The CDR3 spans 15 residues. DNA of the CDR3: TGTGCCAGCAGCTGGGGACAGGACCTGGACAATGAGCAGTTCTTC. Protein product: CASSWGQDLDNEQFF.

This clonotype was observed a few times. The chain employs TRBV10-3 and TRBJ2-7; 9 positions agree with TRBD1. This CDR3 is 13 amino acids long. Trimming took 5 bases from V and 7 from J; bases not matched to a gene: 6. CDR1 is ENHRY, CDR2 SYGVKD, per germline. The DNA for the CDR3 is TGTGCCATCAGTCCTTCGGGACAGGGTGAGCAGTACTTC. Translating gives CAISPSGQGEQYF.

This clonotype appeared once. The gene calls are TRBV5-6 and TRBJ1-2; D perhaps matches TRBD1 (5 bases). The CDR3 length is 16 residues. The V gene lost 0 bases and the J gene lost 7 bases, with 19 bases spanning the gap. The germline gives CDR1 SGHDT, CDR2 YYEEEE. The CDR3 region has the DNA TGTGCCAGCAGCTTGGCTCTGACAGCCCGTGAGGGTGGCTACACCTTC. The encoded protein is CASSLALTAREGGYTF. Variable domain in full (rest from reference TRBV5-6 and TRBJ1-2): DAGVTQSPTHLIKTRGQQVTLRCSPKSGHDTVSWYQQALGQGPQFIFQYYEEEERQRGNFPDRFSGHQFPNYSSELNVNALLLGDSALYLCASSLALTAREGGYTFGSGTRLTVV.

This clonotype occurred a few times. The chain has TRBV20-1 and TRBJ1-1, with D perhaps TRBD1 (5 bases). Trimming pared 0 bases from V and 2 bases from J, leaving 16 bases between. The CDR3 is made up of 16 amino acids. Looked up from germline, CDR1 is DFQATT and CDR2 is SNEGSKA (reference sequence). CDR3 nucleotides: TGCAGTGCTAGAGATATAGGACGGGGACGAAACACTGAAGCTTTCTTT. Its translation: CSARDIGRGRNTEAFF.

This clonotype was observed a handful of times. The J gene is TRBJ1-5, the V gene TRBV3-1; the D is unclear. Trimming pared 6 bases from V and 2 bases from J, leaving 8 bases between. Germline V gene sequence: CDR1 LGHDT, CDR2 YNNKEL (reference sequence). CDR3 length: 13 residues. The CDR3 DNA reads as TGTGCCAGCAGTCATTCGGGCAATCAGCCCCAGCATTTT. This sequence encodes CASSHSGNQPQHF.

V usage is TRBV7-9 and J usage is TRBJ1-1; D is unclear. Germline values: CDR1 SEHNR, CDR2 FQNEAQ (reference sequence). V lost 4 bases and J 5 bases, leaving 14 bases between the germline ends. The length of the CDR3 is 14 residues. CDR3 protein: CASSSALLGTEAFF. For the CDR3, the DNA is TGTGCCAGCAGCTCCGCCCTCCTGGGAACTGAAGCTTTCTTT.

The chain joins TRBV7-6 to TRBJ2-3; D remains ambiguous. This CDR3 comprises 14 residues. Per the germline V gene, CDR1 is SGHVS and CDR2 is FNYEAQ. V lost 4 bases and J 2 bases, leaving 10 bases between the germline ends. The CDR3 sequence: CASSSDLDTDTQYF. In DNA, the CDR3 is TGTGCCAGCAGCTCCGACTTAGACACAGATACGCAGTATTTT.

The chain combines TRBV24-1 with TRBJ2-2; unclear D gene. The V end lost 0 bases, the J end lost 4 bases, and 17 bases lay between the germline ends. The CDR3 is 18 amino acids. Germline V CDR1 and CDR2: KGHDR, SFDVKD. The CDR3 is CATSDLRGTGTATGELFF. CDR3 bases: TGTGCCACCAGTGATTTGCGCGGCACTGGAACCGCCACCGGGGAGCTGTTTTTT.

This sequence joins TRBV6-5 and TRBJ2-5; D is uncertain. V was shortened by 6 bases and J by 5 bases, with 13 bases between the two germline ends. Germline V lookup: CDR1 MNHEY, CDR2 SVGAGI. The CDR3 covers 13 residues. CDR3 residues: CASRLGIGETQYF. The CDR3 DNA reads TGTGCCAGCAGGTTAGGGATTGGGGAGACCCAGTACTTC.

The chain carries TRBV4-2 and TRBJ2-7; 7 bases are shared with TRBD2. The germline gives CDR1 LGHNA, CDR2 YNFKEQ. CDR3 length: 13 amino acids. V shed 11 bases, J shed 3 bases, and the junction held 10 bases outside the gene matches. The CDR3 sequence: CAPPASGNYEQYF. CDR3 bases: TGTGCCCCCCCGGCTAGCGGAAACTACGAGCAGTACTTC.

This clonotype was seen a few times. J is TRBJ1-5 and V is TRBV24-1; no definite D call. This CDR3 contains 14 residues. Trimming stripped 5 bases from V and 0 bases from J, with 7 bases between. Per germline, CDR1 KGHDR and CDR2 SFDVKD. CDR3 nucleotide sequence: TGTGCCACCAGTGCCCTCAATAGCAATCAGCCCCAGCATTTT. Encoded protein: CATSALNSNQPQHF.

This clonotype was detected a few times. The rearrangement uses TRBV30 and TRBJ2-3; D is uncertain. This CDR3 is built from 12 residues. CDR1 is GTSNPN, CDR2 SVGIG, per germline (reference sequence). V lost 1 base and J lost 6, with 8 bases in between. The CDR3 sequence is CAWSAAQDTQYF. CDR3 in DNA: TGTGCCTGGAGTGCGGCGCAGGATACGCAGTATTTT. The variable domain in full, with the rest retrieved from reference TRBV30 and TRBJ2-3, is SQTIHQWPATLVQPVGSPLSLECTVEGTSNPNLYWYRQAAGRGLQLLFYSVGIGQISSEVPQNLSASRPQDRQFILSSKKLLLSDSGFYLCAWSAAQDTQYFGPGTRLTVL.